The present T cell receptor (beta chain) was sequenced within a study of identical twins. The V gene's germline CDR1 is SQVTM and CDR2 ANQGSEA. The length of the CDR3 is 16 residues. V was clipped by 5 bases and J by 4 bases; unmatched bases: 15. One entry per CDR3 protein results from TCRdb running MiXCR on the 5' RACE reads. Of 420,000 or so distinct CDR3 sequences listed, roughly 18% are singletons. The V gene is TRBV29-1, the J gene TRBJ2-7; TRBD1 aligns across 9 bases. The sequence came from a man over 45 in good health. The sequenced material came from naive T cells sorted from blood. The CDR3 nucleotides read TGCAGCGTTTCGGGACAGGGCGCGATGGCTGGGTACGAGCAGTACTTC. Translating it yields CSVSGQGAMAGYEQYF.